A single sample is the source of the 26 T cell receptor beta chains below, sequenced in a study of shared clonotypes between healthy human individuals. Profiled with immunoSEQ multiplex PCR; TCRdb holds only in-frame clones, not every one. The sample yields roughly 2.2 million clones, more than 85% seen once. Input material: naive CD4+ T cells from PBMCs. Subset: CD45RA+ positively selected. All receptors derive from a man between 18 and 29 years old in good health. Some clones in this sample may be carry-over from other donors' samples.

The V and J genes are TRBV10-3 and TRBJ2-1; D ambiguous. The germline CDR1 and CDR2 sequences are ENHRY and SYGVKD. With 4 bases removed from V and 5 bases from J, the gap between germline ends came to 12 bases. The length of the CDR3 is 14 residues. CDR3 protein: CAISVFGQHNEQFF. CDR3 nucleotide sequence: TGTGCCATCAGTGTTTTTGGGCAGCACAATGAGCAGTTCTTC.

The chain has TRBV5-1 and TRBJ2-7; perhaps TRBD1 as D (6 bases). Germline-derived CDR1 and CDR2 are SGHRS and YFSETQ. V was shortened by 1 base and J by 5 bases, with 13 bases between the two germline ends. This CDR3 comprises 14 residues. CDR3 sequence: CASSLKQGRDEQYF. The CDR3 bases are TGCGCCAGCAGCTTGAAACAGGGCCGCGACGAGCAGTACTTC.

This chain connects TRBV10-2 to TRBJ1-2; a weak D match, TRBD1 (6 bases). CDR1 is WSHSY and CDR2 is SAAADI in the germline V gene. The CDR3 has 13 residues. V dropped 8 bases and J dropped 7 bases, with 17 bases sitting between them. CDR3 in amino acids: CASRRGPLTGYTF. The CDR3 DNA reads TGCGCCAGCCGGCGGGGGCCGCTTACTGGCTACACCTTC.

The chain has TRBV20-1 and TRBJ2-7, with D unclear. Between the trimmed V and J ends, which lost 3 bases and 3 bases, there was a span of 6 bases. In germline, CDR1 is DFQATT, CDR2 SNEGSKA (reference sequence). CDR3 length equals 11 residues. The CDR3 region is CSASPNYEQYF. In DNA, the CDR3 is TGCAGTGCTAGTCCCAACTACGAGCAGTACTTC.

The rearrangement uses TRBV5-1 and TRBJ2-3, with D unclear. Germline-derived CDR1 and CDR2 are SGHRS and YFSETQ. Trimming took off 0 bases at V and 6 bases at J, with 11 bases between the two ends. The CDR3 sequence is 14 residues long. The CDR3 sequence: CASSLVPPPDTQYF. CDR3 DNA: TGCGCCAGCAGCTTGGTTCCCCCACCCGATACGCAGTATTTT.

V is TRBV5-1 and J is TRBJ2-7; D might be TRBD1 (5 bases). From germline, CDR1 is SGHRS and CDR2 YFSETQ. V was cut by 0 bases and J by 5 bases, with 12 bases left in between. The CDR3 consists of 14 residues. The CDR3 DNA sequence: TGCGCCAGCAGCTTGGGTGGCAGGGTGGACGAGCAGTACTTC. This encodes CASSLGGRVDEQYF.

The chain joins TRBV19 to TRBJ1-1; D unresolved. The CDR3 extends over 12 amino acids. Germline V gene lookup returns CDR1 LNHDA and CDR2 SQIVND (reference sequence). Trimming left V 7 bases short and J 5 bases short, with 11 bases between. Here the CDR3 DNA reads TGTGCCAGTACCAGAGATGCGACTGAAGCTTTCTTT. It codes for CASTRDATEAFF.

The chain employs TRBV28 and TRBJ1-3; D unresolved. CDR1 and CDR2 from the germline V gene are MDHEN and SYDVKM. V lost 3 bases and J 7 bases, leaving 10 bases between the germline ends. The CDR3 extends over 13 amino acids. CDR3 coding DNA: TGTGCCAGCAGTTTCTCGAATCCTAACACCATATATTTT. Its translation: CASSFSNPNTIYF.

This clone was seen only a few times. This chain uses TRBV11-2 with TRBJ1-4; 8 bases line up with TRBD1. CDR3 length: 15 amino acids. J gave up 7 bases and V 1 base, and 5 bases lay outside the gene matches. In germline, CDR1 is SGHAT, CDR2 FQNNGV. Written as DNA, the CDR3 is TGTGCCAGCAGCTTAGCTCAGGGGGCGCCTGAAAAACTGTTTTTT. It codes for CASSLAQGAPEKLFF.

The J gene is TRBJ1-1, the V gene TRBV29-1; 7 bases are shared with TRBD1. The germline V gene encodes CDR1 SQVTM and CDR2 ANQGSEA. Trimming took 4 bases from V and 3 from J; bases not matched to a gene: 5. The CDR3 is 13 amino acids. The CDR3 spells CSVGKGAYTEAFF. The CDR3 DNA reads TGCAGCGTTGGTAAGGGGGCCTACACTGAAGCTTTCTTT. Using reference TRBV29-1 and TRBJ1-1 for the parts outside the CDR3, the full variable domain is SAVISQKPSRDICQRGTSLTIQCQVDSQVTMMFWYRQQPGQSLTLIATANQGSEATYESGFVIDKFPISRPNLTFSTLTVSNMSPEDSSIYLCSVGKGAYTEAFFGQGTRLTVV.

The J gene is TRBJ2-7, the V gene TRBV10-2, with D possibly being TRBD1 (5 bases). Germline CDR1 reads WSHSY; CDR2 reads SAAADI. V was cut by 1 base and J by 7 bases, with 14 bases left in between. This CDR3 contains 14 residues. The CDR3 reads CASSEFGRAREQYF. The CDR3 bases are TGCGCCAGCAGTGAGTTCGGCAGGGCACGTGAGCAGTACTTC.

The chain couples TRBV5-4 to TRBJ2-3; D remains unclear. The germline V gene has CDR1 SGHNT and CDR2 YYREEE (reference sequence). The CDR3 consists of 14 residues. The V and J ends lost 2 bases and 4 bases respectively, with 11 bases between them. The CDR3 loop reads CASSFAGRPDTQYF. The CDR3 nucleotides read TGTGCCAGCAGCTTTGCCGGCAGGCCAGATACGCAGTATTTT.

This clone came up once. The V gene is TRBV18, the J gene TRBJ1-1; 7 bases map to TRBD1. Germline assignment: CDR1 KGHSH and CDR2 LQKENI. CDR3 length equals 15 residues. Trimming took 2 bases from V and 1 from J; bases not matched to a gene: 4. The CDR3 nucleotides read TGTGCCAGCTCACCAGCGGGACAGACGAACACTGAAGCTTTCTTT. Translating gives CASSPAGQTNTEAFF.

With regard to this clone: Other DNA sequences from this sample encode an identical CDR3 as well. CDR3 residues: CASSYSVRTEAFF. The CDR3 nucleotides are TGTGCCAGCAGTTACTCGGTCAGGACTGAAGCTTTCTTT. The rearrangement uses TRBV6-5 and TRBJ1-1; D call uncertain. Trimming removed 0 bases from V and 5 bases from J, with 7 bases in between. CDR3 size: 13 residues. The germline V gene has CDR1 MNHEY and CDR2 SVGAGI.

On this clone: This sample includes further DNA sequences coding for the same CDR3. The J gene is TRBJ1-5, the V gene TRBV6-5; D remains unclear. CDR1 is MNHEY, CDR2 SVGAGI, per germline. Trimming pared 0 bases from V and 3 bases from J, leaving 6 bases between. CDR3 length: 14 amino acids. DNA for the CDR3: TGTGCCAGCAGTTACTCGAACTCCAATCAGCCCCAGCATTTT. Residues: CASSYSNSNQPQHF.

Comment on this clone: This sample includes further DNA sequences coding for the same CDR3. The rearrangement links TRBV4-2 to TRBJ2-1, with a tentative D call TRBD2 (5 bases). The CDR3 runs to 12 residues. V lost 0 bases and J lost 9, with 6 bases in between. Germline V lookup: CDR1 LGHNA, CDR2 YNFKEQ. The CDR3 here is CASSQDAGEQFF. The DNA for the CDR3 is TGTGCCAGCAGCCAAGACGCGGGTGAGCAGTTCTTC.

The chain combines TRBV5-1 with TRBJ1-4; 7 bases fit TRBD1. J gave up 8 bases and V 0 bases, and 7 bases lay outside the gene matches. The CDR3 has 15 residues. In germline, CDR1 is SGHRS, CDR2 YFSETQ. CDR3 nucleotide sequence: TGCGCCAGCAGCTTGGGAAGACAGGGCTCCGAAAAACTGTTTTTT. This sequence encodes CASSLGRQGSEKLFF.

The J gene is TRBJ2-3, the V gene TRBV28; D may be TRBD1 or TRBD2 (5 bases each). Germline CDR1 MDHEN, CDR2 SYDVKM. This CDR3 comprises 17 residues. The V end lost 2 bases, the J end lost 0 bases, and 15 bases lay between the germline ends. The CDR3 nucleotides are TGTGCCAGCAGTTTAGGGGGATGGGGCACTAGCACAGATACGCAGTATTTT. It specifies CASSLGGWGTSTDTQYF.

The chain is built from TRBV11-2 and TRBJ2-7, with 8 bases matching TRBD2. The CDR3 covers 14 residues. Germline values: CDR1 SGHAT, CDR2 FQNNGV. With V trimmed by 4 bases and J by 2 bases, 4 bases remained unmatched. This chain's CDR3 is CASSSTSGTYEQYF. Here the CDR3 DNA reads TGTGCCAGCAGCTCTACTAGCGGAACCTACGAGCAGTACTTC.

J is TRBJ2-7 and V is TRBV28; D unclear. CDR3 size: 15 residues. Germline lookup yields CDR1 MDHEN and CDR2 SYDVKM. V lost 5 bases, J lost 9 bases, and 23 bases lay in between. The CDR3 protein is CASSPNRVAWIGQYF. As DNA, the CDR3 is TGTGCCAGCAGTCCAAACCGAGTGGCGTGGATAGGGCAGTACTTC.

The chain couples TRBV7-8 to TRBJ2-4; D possibly corresponds to TRBD2 (5 bases). Germline V CDR1 and CDR2: SGHVS, FQNEAQ. V shed 6 bases and J shed 6 bases, with 24 bases lying between them. This CDR3 spans 17 amino acids. Written as DNA, the CDR3 is TGTGCCAGCAGTCCTACGCCTAGCAGTATAAATGCAAACATTCAGTACTTC. The encoded protein is CASSPTPSSINANIQYF.

The chain employs TRBV5-1 and TRBJ2-7; 9 positions agree with TRBD1. CDR3 length equals 15 residues. The junction had 9 bases not matched to a gene; V was cut back by 1 base and J by 7 bases. From germline, CDR1 is SGHRS and CDR2 YFSETQ. The CDR3 nucleotides read TGCGCCAGCAGCTTGTCCGGGACAGGGTTTCAAGAGCAGTACTTC. This encodes CASSLSGTGFQEQYF.

The gene calls are TRBV7-3 and TRBJ2-3, with D tentatively TRBD2 (6 bases). V lost 5 bases to trimming and J lost 4 bases, with 13 bases between them. The CDR3 length is 14 residues. Germline assignment: CDR1 SGHTA and CDR2 FQGTGA. The CDR3 coding sequence is TGTGCCAGCAGCGCACGGGACTCGGCAGATACGCAGTATTTT. This encodes CASSARDSADTQYF.

Notes on this clone: Other nucleotide sequences in the sample specify the same CDR3. The rearrangement joins TRBV5-6 to TRBJ2-7; a possible D gene is TRBD2 (5 bases). Trimming cost V 0 bases and J 7 bases, with 8 bases left between them. Germline V gene sequence: CDR1 SGHDT, CDR2 YYEEEE. The CDR3 spans 12 residues. The CDR3 sequence is CASSLGGLEQYF. CDR3 coding DNA: TGTGCCAGCAGCTTGGGAGGGCTAGAGCAGTACTTC.

J is TRBJ2-3 and V is TRBV2; 12 positions agree with TRBD2. The germline CDR1 and CDR2 sequences are SNHLY and FYNNEI. J lost 0 bases, V lost 8 bases, and 6 bases had no gene match. The length of the CDR3 is 16 residues. The CDR3 region has the DNA TGTGCCAGCCGACTAGCGGGAGCCCTTAGCACAGATACGCAGTATTTT. Translating gives CASRLAGALSTDTQYF.

The rearrangement joins TRBV13 to TRBJ1-1; D is possibly TRBD1 (5 bases). CDR3 size: 14 residues. Per the germline V gene, CDR1 is PRHDT and CDR2 is FYEKMQ (reference sequence). Trimming left V 5 bases short and J 3 bases short, with 13 bases between. CDR3 region: CASSVRSGDTEAFF. In DNA form, the CDR3 reads TGTGCCAGCAGCGTCCGGTCGGGGGACACTGAAGCTTTCTTT.